Below are 19 T cell receptor beta chains sequenced from a single sample in a study of human T cells and chemical hapten exposure. Time point indicated: patch test 1, 2 weeks after DPC sensitization. The treatment was: therapeutic diphenylcyclopropenone sensitization with weekly scalp DPC. TCRdb analysed the RACE reads with MiXCR anew, one entry per CDR3 protein. The data show roughly 380,000 distinct CDR3 sequences, more than 4.5% seen once. The sequenced sample was whole blood, obtained in connection with sensitization to the hapten diphenylcyclopropenone (DPC). The origin of the receptors is a woman in her 50s with alopecia areata. Some clones in this sample may be carry-over from other donors' samples.

Ten or more counts support this clonotype. The chain couples TRBV4-1 to TRBJ2-7, with TRBD1 matching 8 bases. This CDR3 is built from 17 residues. Germline values: CDR1 MGHRA, CDR2 YSYEKL. V shed 1 base and J 3 bases; nucleotides not matched to a gene: 11. DNA of the CDR3: TGCGCCAGCAGCCAAGTGTCCGGGACAGGAGTCATCTACGAGCAGTACTTC. It codes for CASSQVSGTGVIYEQYF.

This clonotype occurred a few times. Here the CDR3 reads CSARETVEQYF. The CDR3 nucleotides are TGCAGTGCTAGAGAAACGGTTGAGCAGTACTTC. The J gene is TRBJ2-7, the V gene TRBV20-1; D ambiguous. Trimming removed 0 bases at V and 7 bases at J, with 7 bases between. The CDR3 loop spans 11 amino acids. Germline V gene data show CDR1 as DFQATT and CDR2 as SNEGSKA (reference sequence).

As to this clonotype: Just one base apart from a much larger clone, this may be a read error. The rearrangement links TRBV9 to TRBJ2-3; TRBD2 is a possible D gene (7 bases). This CDR3 is built from 15 residues. The germline CDR1 and CDR2 sequences are SGDLS and YYNGEE. The CDR3 DNA reads as TGTGTCAGCAGCGTAGGAGGGGGGGCCACAGATACGCAGTATTTT. Translating gives CVSSVGGGATDTQYF.

This clonotype was detected ten times or more. The J gene is TRBJ1-1, the V gene TRBV7-3; TRBD1 might be the D (6 bases). The CDR3 runs 15 residues. V was cut by 5 bases and J by 4 bases, with 17 bases left in between. Germline assignment: CDR1 SGHTA and CDR2 FQGTGA. The CDR3 region has the DNA TGTGCCAGCAGCCCCTCATACAGGGTAGGCACTGAAGCTTTCTTT. Translating gives CASSPSYRVGTEAFF.

This clonotype was counted a few times. The chain is built from TRBV28 and TRBJ2-5; tentatively, D is TRBD2 (7 bases). The CDR3 spans 16 residues. Germline V gene lookup returns CDR1 MDHEN and CDR2 SYDVKM. V was clipped by 6 bases and J by 1 base, with 18 bases between them. As DNA, the CDR3 is TGTGCCAGCAGGGACCGGGGGGCTGGGATCCAAGAGACCCAGTACTTC. This encodes CASRDRGAGIQETQYF.

This clonotype has ten or more counts. The chain joins TRBV30 to TRBJ2-1, with TRBD2 matching over 7 bases. Germline V gene data show CDR1 as GTSNPN and CDR2 as SVGIG (reference sequence). V dropped 3 bases and J dropped 6; count of bases not matched to a gene: 5. The CDR3 has 13 residues. CDR3 nucleotide sequence: TGTGCCTGGAGCGGGGGGAATATCAATGAGCAGTTCTTC. This encodes CAWSGGNINEQFF. Supplemented by reference TRBV30 and TRBJ2-1, the full variable domain reads SQTIHQWPATLVQPVGSPLSLECTVEGTSNPNLYWYRQAAGRGLQLLFYSVGIGQISSEVPQNLSASRPQDRQFILSSKKLLLSDSGFYLCAWSGGNINEQFFGPGTRLTVL.

There are many counts of this clonotype. V and J are TRBV27 and TRBJ2-7, with 8 bases matching TRBD1. V lost 0 bases and J lost 5; bases outside the gene matches: 6. Germline CDR1 and CDR2: MNHEY and SMNVEV (reference sequence). This CDR3 spans 15 amino acids. In DNA, the CDR3 is TGTGCCAGCAGTTTATCGGCAGGGGGCAGGAACGAGCAGTACTTC. Translated: CASSLSAGGRNEQYF.

The chain links TRBV28 to TRBJ2-2; TRBD1 agrees at 8 bases. The germline CDR1 and CDR2 sequences are MDHEN and SYDVKM. CDR3 length: 16 amino acids. After removal of 1 base from V and 7 bases from J, the junction contained 8 bases not matched to a gene. The CDR3 here is CASSLSPGGRVGELFF. The CDR3 DNA sequence: TGTGCCAGCAGTTTATCGCCAGGGGGCAGGGTCGGGGAGCTGTTTTTT.

This clonotype was observed a few times. The chain carries TRBV27 and TRBJ2-7, with D possibly being TRBD2 (7 bases). The V end was cut by 6 bases, the J end by 4 bases, with 13 bases between. In germline, CDR1 is MNHEY, CDR2 SMNVEV (reference sequence). CDR3 length equals 13 residues. The CDR3 DNA sequence: TGTGCCAGCAGAAGGGAGGGGGAATACGAGCAGTACTTC. The encoded protein is CASRREGEYEQYF.

This clonotype has more than one count but fewer than ten. The J gene is TRBJ1-1, the V gene TRBV7-6, with D possibly TRBD1 on 5 matching bases. Germline V gene sequence: CDR1 SGHVS, CDR2 FNYEAQ. The CDR3 is 15 residues long. Trimming took off 4 bases at V and 3 bases at J, with 15 bases between the two ends. CDR3 loop: CASSSSGRGHTEAFF. CDR3 nucleotide sequence: TGTGCCAGCAGCTCGTCAGGACGGGGACACACTGAAGCTTTCTTT.

The rearrangement uses TRBV10-3 and TRBJ1-1, with 8 bases fitting TRBD1. Germline lookup yields CDR1 ENHRY and CDR2 SYGVKD. The CDR3 totals 15 residues. The J segment lost 4 bases and the V segment lost 3 bases, leaving 7 bases of the junction unmatched. The CDR3 coding sequence is TGTGCCATCAGTGATCCGGACAGGGTAGGCACTGAAGCTTTCTTT. This codes for CAISDPDRVGTEAFF.

This clonotype was counted many times. The chain carries TRBV14 and TRBJ2-7; D gene ambiguous. The CDR3 spans 15 residues. CDR1 SGHDN and CDR2 FVKESK come from the germline V gene. V was shortened by 0 bases and J by 2 bases, with 11 bases between the two germline ends. For the CDR3, the DNA is TGTGCCAGCAGCCAAGATATTGGTAGCCCCTACGAGCAGTACTTC. Translation gives CASSQDIGSPYEQYF.

This clonotype was counted many times. The chain carries TRBV28 and TRBJ2-7, with D perhaps matching TRBD1 or TRBD2 (5 bases each). CDR3 length: 12 residues. Germline V gene sequence: CDR1 MDHEN, CDR2 SYDVKM. V lost 8 bases and J lost 3, with 11 bases in between. The CDR3 sequence: CASRDRYYEQYF. Here the CDR3 DNA reads TGTGCCAGCCGGGACCGATACTACGAGCAGTACTTC.

This clonotype was counted at least ten times. The chain combines TRBV29-1 with TRBJ2-2; the match to TRBD2 covers 7 bases. V lost 5 bases and J lost 3; bases outside the gene matches: 9. From germline, CDR1 is SQVTM and CDR2 ANQGSEA. The CDR3 spans 15 residues. The CDR3 here is CSVKGPGGYTGELFF. The CDR3 nucleotides read TGCAGCGTTAAAGGCCCGGGGGGATACACCGGGGAGCTGTTTTTT.

V is TRBV2 and J is TRBJ2-1, with D tentatively TRBD2 (5 bases). This CDR3 contains 14 residues. Germline V gives CDR1 SNHLY, CDR2 FYNNEI. V lost 6 bases and J 8 bases, leaving 17 bases between the germline ends. CDR3 sequence (DNA): TGTGCCAGCAGGCCGGGGTCGTATTACGATGAGCAGTTCTTC. Its translation is CASRPGSYYDEQFF.

This clonotype was counted ten times or more. The rearrangement links TRBV9 to TRBJ1-2; D unclear. Germline CDR1 reads SGDLS; CDR2 reads YYNGEE. The CDR3 loop spans 14 amino acids. The germline V and J ends were trimmed by 4 bases and 4 bases, with 14 bases remaining between them. CDR3: CASSTGAQVYGYTF. CDR3 nucleotide sequence: TGTGCCAGCAGCACGGGCGCCCAAGTCTATGGCTACACCTTC.

This clonotype was counted many times. The J gene is TRBJ2-7, the V gene TRBV28, with 9 bases identical to TRBD1. V was pared by 6 bases and J by 6 bases, with 12 bases of the junction left unmatched. The CDR3 consists of 15 residues. Germline-derived CDR1 and CDR2 are MDHEN and SYDVKM. The CDR3 DNA reads as TGTGCCAGCAGCGGATCCGGGACAGGGCACCTCGAGCAGTACTTC. Protein: CASSGSGTGHLEQYF.

This clonotype was seen repeatedly, ten times or more. The chain employs TRBV20-1 and TRBJ2-5, with 9 bases matching TRBD2. The germline CDR1 and CDR2 sequences are DFQATT and SNEGSKA (reference sequence). The CDR3 spans 13 residues. V lost 6 bases to trimming and J lost 2 bases; unmatched junction nucleotides: 4. CDR3 DNA sequence: TGCAGTGCCCCGACTAGCGGACAAGAGACCCAGTACTTC. As protein: CSAPTSGQETQYF.

The V call is TRBV27, the J call TRBJ2-2; D not resolved. V was shortened by 5 bases and J by 4 bases, with 14 bases between the two germline ends. The CDR3 is made up of 15 amino acids. Germline-derived CDR1 and CDR2 are MNHEY and SMNVEV (reference sequence). CDR3 bases: TGTGCCAGCAGTCTAGGCCCGGCACTCACCGGGGAGCTGTTTTTT. Translation: CASSLGPALTGELFF.